This note documents a single TCR beta chain sequence. These data come from a study of siplizumab effects on memory and regulatory T cells. The ends were cut back, 7 bases at V and 1 base at J, with 10 bases in the middle. CDR3 length: 14 residues. The germline gives CDR1 MNHEY, CDR2 SVGAGI. Profiling relied on immunoSEQ multiplex PCR, and the TCRdb table lists in-frame clones only, not all of them. The data contain 70,000 or so clones, 88% of them singletons. The chain recombines TRBV6-5 with TRBJ2-2; TRBD1 is a possible D gene (6 bases). This TCR was sampled from a human donor in good health. Sequenced: Tregs sorted from blood. CDR3: CASTQGMNTGELFF. CDR3 DNA sequence: TGTGCCAGCACACAGGGAATGAACACCGGGGAGCTGTTTTTT.